This T cell receptor beta chain was sequenced in a study of T cells after yellow fever vaccination. On the study more broadly: The study sorted EM, EMRA, CM and Tscm memory subsets by CD3, CD45RA, CCR7 and CD95.

Whole-study results and caveats: There was a possibility that FACS-sorted repertoires contained abundant clonotypes contaminating from the bulk population. It was the secondary response that reached its peak faster, day 5 versus 15, but it was weaker.

Synthesis of TCR cDNA relied on 5'RACE template switching, which attached a universal primer site and UMIs. One entry per CDR3 protein, called by TCRdb with MiXCR from the 5' RACE reads. Of about 21,000 distinct CDR3 sequences in the sample, around 5.5% were seen once. V was clipped by 0 bases and J by 0 bases, with 11 bases between them. From germline, CDR1 is SGHTA and CDR2 FQGNSA. The CDR3 is 16 residues long. There are many counts of this clonotype. The clonotype was recovered from a man in his late teens or twenties who received the YFV17D yellow fever vaccine. This specimen consisted of PBMCs, either bulk or a sorted T-cell subset (CD4+, CD8+, memory, or dextramer-sorted; not recorded which), obtained roughly seven weeks after the first yellow fever vaccination. V is TRBV7-2 and J is TRBJ1-1, with D perhaps TRBD1 (5 bases). The DNA of the CDR3 is TGTGCCAGCAGCTTAGCGGGGCAGGGCTTGAACACTGAAGCTTTCTTT. Translation: CASSLAGQGLNTEAFF.